This TCR beta chain stems from a study of T cell responses to AZD1222 COVID-19 vaccine. Only in-frame clones appear in the TCRdb table, and some are missing; sequencing was by immunoSEQ multiplex PCR. The sample has 130,000 or so clones; 75% to 90% are singletons. Unmatched junction bases numbered 2, after V lost 0 bases and J lost 1 base. The CDR3 totals 15 residues. Germline V gene data show CDR1 as MGHRA and CDR2 as YSYEKL. This TCR was recovered from an adult in good health. Sequencing was performed on peripheral blood, taken on day 0 of AZD1222 vaccination. The V and J genes are TRBV4-1 and TRBJ2-7; TRBD1 aligns across 8 bases. CDR3 coding DNA: TGCGCCAGCAGCCAAGAGGGGACAGGTTCCTACGAGCAGTACTTC. Its protein is CASSQEGTGSYEQYF.